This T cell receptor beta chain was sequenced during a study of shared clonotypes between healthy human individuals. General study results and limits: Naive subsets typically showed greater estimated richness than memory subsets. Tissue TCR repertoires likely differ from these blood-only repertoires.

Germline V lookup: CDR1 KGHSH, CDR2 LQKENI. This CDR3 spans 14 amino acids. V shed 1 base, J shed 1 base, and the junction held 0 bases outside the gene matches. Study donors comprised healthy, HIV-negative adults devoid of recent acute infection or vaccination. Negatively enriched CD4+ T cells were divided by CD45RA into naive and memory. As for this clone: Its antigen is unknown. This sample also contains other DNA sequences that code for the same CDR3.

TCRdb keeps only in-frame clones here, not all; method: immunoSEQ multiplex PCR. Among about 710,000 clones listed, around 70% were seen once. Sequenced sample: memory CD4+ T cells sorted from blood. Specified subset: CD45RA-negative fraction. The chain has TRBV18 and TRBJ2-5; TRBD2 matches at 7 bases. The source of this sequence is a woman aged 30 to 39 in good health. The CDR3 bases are TGTGCCAGCTCACCACGGACTAGCCAAGAGACCCAGTACTTC. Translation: CASSPRTSQETQYF.